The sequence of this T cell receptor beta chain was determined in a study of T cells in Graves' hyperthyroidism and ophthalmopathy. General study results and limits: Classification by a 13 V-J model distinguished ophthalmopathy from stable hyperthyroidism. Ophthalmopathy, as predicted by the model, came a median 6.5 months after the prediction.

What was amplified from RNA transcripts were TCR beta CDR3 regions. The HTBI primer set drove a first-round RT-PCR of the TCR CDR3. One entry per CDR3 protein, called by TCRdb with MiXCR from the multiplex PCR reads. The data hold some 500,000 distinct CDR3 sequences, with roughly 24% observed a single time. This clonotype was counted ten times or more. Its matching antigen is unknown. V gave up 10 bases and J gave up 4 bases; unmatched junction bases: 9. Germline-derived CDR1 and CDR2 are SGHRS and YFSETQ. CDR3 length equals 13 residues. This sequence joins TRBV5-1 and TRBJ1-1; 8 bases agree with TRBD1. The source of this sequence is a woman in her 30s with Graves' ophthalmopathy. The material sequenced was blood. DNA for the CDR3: TGCGCCGCCAAAGTCGGACAGGGCACTGAAGCTTTCTTT. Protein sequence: CAAKVGQGTEAFF.